The 23 T cell receptor beta chains below come from one sample, sequenced in a study of T cell changes during pregnancy in multiple sclerosis. TCRdb keeps only in-frame clones here, not all; method: immunoSEQ multiplex PCR. Here the sample spans roughly 38,000 clones, more than 85% being singletons. Source: CD4+ T cells from peripheral blood mononuclear cells, taken in the third trimester of pregnancy. These TCRs come from a female donor with multiple sclerosis, enrolled in a pregnancy study.

This clone has a handful of counts. V gene TRBV5-1 combines with J gene TRBJ2-2; D gene unclear. CDR3 size: 16 residues. Trimming cost V 4 bases and J 8 bases, with 21 bases left between them. CDR1 is SGHRS and CDR2 is YFSETQ in the germline V gene. CDR3: CASSPHVLVNKGELFF. The CDR3 DNA follows: TGCGCCAGCAGCCCCCACGTCCTCGTCAACAAGGGGGAGCTGTTTTTT.

The J gene is TRBJ2-7, the V gene TRBV19, with TRBD2 identical over 10 bases. The V and J ends lost 5 bases and 2 bases, in that order; junction bases with no gene match: 3. CDR3 length: 14 amino acids. Germline CDR1 and CDR2: LNHDA and SQIVND (reference sequence). This CDR3 reads CASSVLAGAYEQYF. Here the CDR3 DNA reads TGTGCCAGTAGTGTCCTAGCGGGGGCCTACGAGCAGTACTTC.

The DNA for the CDR3 is TGCAGCGCTTTCGGGGTGGTTGCTTTCTTT. It is translated as CSAFGVVAFF. The chain carries TRBV29-1 and TRBJ1-1; D is ambiguous. Trimming removed 7 bases at V and 11 bases at J, with 14 bases between. Germline CDR1 is SQVTM and CDR2 is ANQGSEA. The CDR3 runs to 10 residues.

V is TRBV5-1 and J is TRBJ2-2; 11 bases are a match to TRBD2. Germline CDR1 reads SGHRS; CDR2 reads YFSETQ. Trimming at V came to 4 bases and at J to 6 bases, leaving 11 bases not matched to a gene. This CDR3 contains 17 residues. The CDR3 here is CASSQGLAGRASGELFF. CDR3 sequence (DNA): TGCGCCAGCAGCCAAGGACTAGCGGGCCGAGCTTCCGGGGAGCTGTTTTTT.

This chain connects TRBV30 to TRBJ1-2; D gene ambiguous. The CDR3 contains 10 residues. From germline, CDR1 is GTSNPN and CDR2 SVGIG (reference sequence). The germline V and J ends were trimmed by 5 bases and 8 bases, with 9 bases remaining between them. The CDR3: CAWGPPGYTF. CDR3 sequence (DNA): TGTGCCTGGGGGCCCCCAGGCTACACCTTC.

V is TRBV7-3 and J is TRBJ1-3, with D unclear. The CDR3 sequence is 16 residues long. The V end lost 4 bases, the J end lost 4 bases, and 17 bases lay between the germline ends. CDR1 and CDR2 from the germline V gene are SGHTA and FQGTGA. The CDR3 spells CASSSLRGSGGNTIYF. The CDR3 DNA is TGTGCCAGCAGCTCCCTACGCGGGTCGGGCGGAAACACCATATATTTT. The full variable domain, with the rest looked up from reference TRBV7-3 and TRBJ1-3, is GAGVSQTPSNKVTEKGKYVELRCDPISGHTALYWYRQSLGQGPEFLIYFQGTGAADDSGLPNDRFFAVRPEGSVSTLKIQRTERGDSAVYLCASSSLRGSGGNTIYFGEGSWLTVV.

This chain links TRBV5-1 with TRBJ2-7, with no clear D. The CDR3 runs to 14 residues. Germline assignment: CDR1 SGHRS and CDR2 YFSETQ. The V end was cut by 0 bases, the J end by 3 bases, with 10 bases between. The CDR3, as DNA: TGCGCCAGCAGCTTGGCCGGAGTGAACTACGAGCAGTACTTC. This translates into CASSLAGVNYEQYF. Looking up the rest from reference TRBV5-1 and TRBJ2-7 gives the full variable domain: KAGVTQTPRYLIKTRGQQVTLSCSPISGHRSVSWYQQTPGQGLQFLFEYFSETQRNKGNFPGRFSGRQFSNSRSEMNVSTLELGDSALYLCASSLAGVNYEQYFGPGTRLTVT.

The chain has TRBV15 and TRBJ2-4, with D uncertain. CDR1 and CDR2 from the germline V gene are LNHNV and YYDKDF (reference sequence). The germline V and J ends were trimmed by 4 bases and 0 bases, with 7 bases remaining between them. The CDR3 runs 14 residues. The CDR3 DNA reads as TGTGCCACCAGCATCGGTCTAGCCAAAAACATTCAGTACTTC. Residues: CATSIGLAKNIQYF.

The DNA of the CDR3 is TGTGCCAGCAGTTGGCAGGCTGCAACTAATGAAAAACTGTTTTTT. It translates to CASSWQAATNEKLFF. The chain joins TRBV27 to TRBJ1-4; no firm D call. Germline V CDR1 and CDR2: MNHEY, SMNVEV (reference sequence). The CDR3 covers 15 residues. Trimming stripped 4 bases from V and 0 bases from J, with 9 bases between.

V is TRBV9 and J is TRBJ2-2; no clear D. This CDR3 is 13 amino acids long. With 0 bases removed from V and 4 bases from J, the gap between germline ends came to 4 bases. Per germline, CDR1 SGDLS and CDR2 YYNGEE. The CDR3 bases are TGTGCCAGCAGCGTAGGCGTCACCGGGGAGCTGTTTTTT. Protein sequence: CASSVGVTGELFF.

The CDR3 nucleotides are TGTGCCAGCAGGCCTAGCCCTCGGGTCGGGGAGCTGTTTTTT. Translating it yields CASRPSPRVGELFF. This chain joins TRBV6-5 and TRBJ2-2, with D possibly TRBD2 on 5 matching bases. The CDR3 covers 14 residues. CDR1 and CDR2 from the germline V gene are MNHEY and SVGAGI. Deletions cut 6 bases from V and 7 bases from J, with 15 bases between.

J is TRBJ2-7 and V is TRBV7-9; TRBD1 agrees at 7 bases. Trimming at V came to 4 bases and at J to 3 bases, leaving 15 bases not matched to a gene. This CDR3 comprises 17 residues. The germline V gene encodes CDR1 SEHNR and CDR2 FQNEAQ (reference sequence). The CDR3 region is CASSSGQDVGQVYEQYF. The CDR3 nucleotides are TGTGCCAGCAGCTCAGGTCAGGATGTCGGACAGGTCTACGAGCAGTACTTC.

The chain is built from TRBV5-4 and TRBJ1-1; 7 bases line up with TRBD1. The CDR3 is made up of 17 amino acids. The V segment lost 4 bases and the J segment 3 bases; nucleotides outside the gene matches: 15. Germline V CDR1 and CDR2: SGHNT, YYREEE (reference sequence). For the CDR3, the DNA is TGTGCCAGCAGCGGATACAGCAGGGGGGTGAGGGACACTGAAGCTTTCTTT. As protein: CASSGYSRGVRDTEAFF.

The genes are TRBV28 and TRBJ2-3; 8 bases are a match to TRBD2. V lost 3 bases, J lost 0 bases, and 8 bases stayed unmatched. The CDR3 is 17 residues long. Germline CDR1 is MDHEN and CDR2 is SYDVKM. CDR3 DNA: TGTGCCAGCAGTTTTCCCCCTACGGGAGGGAGCACAGATACGCAGTATTTT. It translates to CASSFPPTGGSTDTQYF.

V usage is TRBV9 and J usage is TRBJ2-7; TRBD2 matches at 7 bases. The CDR3 runs 16 residues. The germline V gene encodes CDR1 SGDLS and CDR2 YYNGEE. The V and J ends lost 0 bases and 5 bases, in that order; junction bases with no gene match: 11. This CDR3 reads CASSVEREGPSNEQYF. The CDR3 region has the DNA TGTGCCAGCAGCGTAGAAAGGGAGGGGCCCTCTAACGAGCAGTACTTC.

The chain employs TRBV2 and TRBJ1-2; possible D gene TRBD1, 6 bases. The CDR3 has 15 residues. CDR1 is SNHLY and CDR2 is FYNNEI in the germline V gene. Trimming removed 3 bases from V and 1 base from J, with 12 bases in between. The CDR3 DNA sequence: TGTGCCAGCAGTGACGGACAGAGCTTTAACTATGGCTACACCTTC. Translating gives CASSDGQSFNYGYTF.

The chain joins TRBV15 to TRBJ2-3; 12 bases fit TRBD2. V was pared by 11 bases and J by 6 bases, with 6 bases of the junction left unmatched. CDR3 length: 13 residues. CDR1 and CDR2 from the germline V gene are LNHNV and YYDKDF (reference sequence). The CDR3 here is CALRTSGMDTQYF. CDR3 sequence (DNA): TGTGCCTTACGGACTAGCGGGATGGATACGCAGTATTTT.

V usage is TRBV28 and J usage is TRBJ1-1; 12 nucleotides line up with TRBD1. CDR3 size: 16 residues. Germline loops: CDR1 MDHEN, CDR2 SYDVKM. Trimming cost V 3 bases and J 10 bases; bases outside gene matches: 12. The CDR3 DNA is TGTGCCAGCAGTTTGTCGGGACAGGGGGCCGGGCCTGGAGCTTTCTTT. This translates into CASSLSGQGAGPGAFF.

The chain is built from TRBV28 and TRBJ1-4; the D is unclear. CDR3 length: 14 residues. The germline V gene encodes CDR1 MDHEN and CDR2 SYDVKM. V was shortened by 4 bases and J by 11 bases, with 17 bases between the two germline ends. In DNA form, the CDR3 reads TGTGCCAGCAGTTCCCGCCTGAGCCCGATCAAACTGTTTTTT. Its protein product is CASSSRLSPIKLFF.

The V and J genes are TRBV4-1 and TRBJ2-7; 9 nucleotides match TRBD1. V lost 1 base, J lost 2 bases, and 12 bases stayed unmatched. The CDR3 runs to 18 residues. Germline V gene sequence: CDR1 MGHRA, CDR2 YSYEKL. Here the CDR3 DNA reads TGCGCCAGCAGCCAAGGGGGCGGCAGGGACAGGGCCCCCTACGAGCAGTACTTC. Translated: CASSQGGGRDRAPYEQYF.

J is TRBJ1-1 and V is TRBV10-3; TRBD1 is a possible D gene (5 bases). The ends were cut back, 10 bases at V and 0 bases at J, with 12 bases in the middle. The CDR3 is 13 residues long. CDR1 and CDR2 from the germline V gene are ENHRY and SYGVKD. The CDR3 bases are TGTGCCACGGGGGAGACGTTGAACACTGAAGCTTTCTTT. Its protein is CATGETLNTEAFF.

This rearrangement joins TRBV7-9 to TRBJ1-3; D not certain. Germline V gene sequence: CDR1 SEHNR, CDR2 FQNEAQ (reference sequence). This CDR3 spans 16 amino acids. The V and J ends lost 3 bases and 4 bases respectively, with 16 bases between them. The CDR3 bases are TGTGCCAGCAGCTTCAATTCCCCCGCGGTGGGAAACACCATATATTTT. Translated, it gives CASSFNSPAVGNTIYF.

The rearrangement uses TRBV4-1 and TRBJ2-1; no firm D call. V lost 0 bases and J 7 bases, leaving 10 bases between the germline ends. Germline CDR1 and CDR2: MGHRA and YSYEKL. CDR3 size: 14 residues. The CDR3 is CASSQDPLLNEQFF. CDR3 bases: TGCGCCAGCAGCCAAGATCCGCTACTTAATGAGCAGTTCTTC.